This T cell receptor beta chain was sequenced during a study of beta chain features in type 1 diabetes. Study results and limitations: All four CD4+ subsets of Type 1 diabetes patients contained TCRB CDR3s that were moderately but significantly shorter. More deletions and fewer insertions at VDJ junctions were seen in type 1 diabetes patients.

Central memory, naive, regulatory and stem cell-like memory CD4+ cells were sorted by CD45RO/CCR7/CD25/CD127/CD95/CD27. Regarding this clone: Its antigen remains unidentified. The junction departs from germline at one end; a sequencing error may be responsible.

Since all of the isolated RNA was reverse transcribed, expressed TCRB transcripts were what got sequenced. The assay was immunoSEQ multiplex PCR, and TCRdb's table has in-frame clones only and misses some. The sample lists fewer than 200,000 clones; about 13% were seen once. Germline assignment: CDR1 SSHAT and CDR2 FNYEAQ (reference sequence). The length of the CDR3 is 15 residues. This clonotype originated in a young woman in good health. Sequenced: central memory CD4+ T cells from blood. V is TRBV7-7 and J is TRBJ2-5; TRBD2 matches at 7 bases. CDR3 loop: CASSLGRGGRETQYF. The CDR3 DNA sequence: TGTGCTAGCAGCTTAGGCCGGGGAGGGCGAGAGACCCAGTACTTC.